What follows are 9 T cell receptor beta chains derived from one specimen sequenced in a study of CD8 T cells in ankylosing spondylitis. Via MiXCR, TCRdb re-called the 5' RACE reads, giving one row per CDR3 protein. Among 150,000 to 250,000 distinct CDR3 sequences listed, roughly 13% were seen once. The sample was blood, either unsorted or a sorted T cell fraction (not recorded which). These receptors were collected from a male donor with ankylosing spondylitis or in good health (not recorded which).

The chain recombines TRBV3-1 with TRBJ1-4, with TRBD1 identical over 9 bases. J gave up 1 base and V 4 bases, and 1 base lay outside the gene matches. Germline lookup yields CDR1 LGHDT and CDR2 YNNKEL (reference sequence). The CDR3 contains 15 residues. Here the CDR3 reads CASSRGQGTNEKLFF. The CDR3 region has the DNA TGTGCCAGCAGCCGGGGACAGGGAACTAATGAAAAACTGTTTTTT.

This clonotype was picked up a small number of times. CDR3 DNA: TGTGCCAGTAGTATAGTGGGACAGATCACAGATACGCAGTATTTT. Translating it yields CASSIVGQITDTQYF. The J gene is TRBJ2-3, the V gene TRBV19; 7 bases line up with TRBD1. There are 15 residues in the CDR3. Trimming took 1 base from V and 2 from J; bases not matched to a gene: 3. The V gene's germline CDR1 is LNHDA and CDR2 SQIVND (reference sequence). The complete variable domain, with remaining parts taken from reference TRBV19 and TRBJ2-3, reads DGGITQSPKYLFRKEGQNVTLSCEQNLNHDAMYWYRQDPGQGLRLIYYSQIVNDFQKGDIAEGYSVSREKKESFPLTVTSAQKNPTAFYLCASSIVGQITDTQYFGPGTRLTVL.

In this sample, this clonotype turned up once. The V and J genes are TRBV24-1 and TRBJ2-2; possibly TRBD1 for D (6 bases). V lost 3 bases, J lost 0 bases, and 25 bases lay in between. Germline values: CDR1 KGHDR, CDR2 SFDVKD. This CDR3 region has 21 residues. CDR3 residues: CATSDLTTSCSAGANTGELFF. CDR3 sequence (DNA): TGTGCCACCAGTGATCTGACGACATCGTGTTCGGCAGGGGCGAACACCGGGGAGCTGTTTTTT.

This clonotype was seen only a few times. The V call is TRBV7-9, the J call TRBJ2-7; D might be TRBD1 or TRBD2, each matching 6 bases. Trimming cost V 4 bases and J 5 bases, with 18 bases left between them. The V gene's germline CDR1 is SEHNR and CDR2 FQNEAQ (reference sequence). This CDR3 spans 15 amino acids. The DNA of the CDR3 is TGTGCCAGCAGCTGGGGATGGGGGGCGGAGGACGAGCAGTACTTC. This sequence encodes CASSWGWGAEDEQYF.

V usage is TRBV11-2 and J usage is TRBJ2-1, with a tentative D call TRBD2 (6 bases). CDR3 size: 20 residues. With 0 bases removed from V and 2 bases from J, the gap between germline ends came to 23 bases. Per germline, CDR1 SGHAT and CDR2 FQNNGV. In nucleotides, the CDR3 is TGTGCCAGCAGCTTAGATCTTTGGGGCGGGGAAACCCTCGCCTACAATGAGCAGTTCTTC. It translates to CASSLDLWGGETLAYNEQFF. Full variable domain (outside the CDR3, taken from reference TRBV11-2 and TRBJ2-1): EAGVAQSPRYKIIEKRQSVAFWCNPISGHATLYWYQQILGQGPKLLIQFQNNGVVDDSQLPKDRFSAERLKGVDSTLKIQPAKLEDSAVYLCASSLDLWGGETLAYNEQFFGPGTRLTVL.

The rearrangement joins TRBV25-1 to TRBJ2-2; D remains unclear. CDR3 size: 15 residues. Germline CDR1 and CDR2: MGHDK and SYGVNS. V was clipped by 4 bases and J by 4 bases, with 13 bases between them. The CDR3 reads CASSGTPGITGELFF. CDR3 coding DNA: TGTGCCAGCAGTGGGACCCCGGGTATCACCGGGGAGCTGTTTTTT.

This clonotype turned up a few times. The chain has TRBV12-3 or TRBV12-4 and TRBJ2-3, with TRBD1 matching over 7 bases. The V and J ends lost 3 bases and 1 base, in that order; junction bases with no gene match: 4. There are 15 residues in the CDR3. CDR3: CASSFMQGGTDTQYF. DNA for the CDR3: TGTGCCAGCAGTTTTATGCAGGGGGGCACAGATACGCAGTATTTT.

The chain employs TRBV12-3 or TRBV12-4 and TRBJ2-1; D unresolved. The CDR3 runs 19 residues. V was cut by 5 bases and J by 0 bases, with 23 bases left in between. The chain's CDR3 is CASSQPADLRLSSYNEQFF. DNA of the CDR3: TGTGCCAGCAGTCAACCCGCGGACCTGAGGTTGAGCTCCTACAATGAGCAGTTCTTC.

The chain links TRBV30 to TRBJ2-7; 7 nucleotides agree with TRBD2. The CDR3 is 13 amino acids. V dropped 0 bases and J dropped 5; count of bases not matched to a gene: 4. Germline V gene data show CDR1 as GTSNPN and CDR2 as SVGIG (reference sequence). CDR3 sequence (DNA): TGTGCCTGGAGTGTATGGGGGGGGGACGAGCAGTACTTC. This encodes CAWSVWGGDEQYF.